This T cell receptor (beta chain) is drawn from a study of CD8+ T cells in alopecia areata. The study, taken as a whole, reports: Many expanded lesional clones persisted in scalp and blood during tofacitinib. With one nonresponder, baseline CD8+ expansion's link to response remains uncertain.

RNA was isolated and reverse transcribed to cDNA, the sequencing template. Using immunoSEQ multiplex PCR, the repertoire was profiled, and TCRdb retains in-frame clones only, with some absent. Of about 180,000 clones in the sample, roughly 53% were seen once. Germline loops: CDR1 SGHNT, CDR2 YENEEA. The ends were cut back, 5 bases at V and 3 bases at J, with 14 bases in the middle. The CDR3 extends over 14 amino acids. Turning to this clone: What it binds is not known.

As for treatment: oral pan-JAK inhibitor, 5-10 mg twice daily. The sample was CD8+ T cells sorted from blood, taken at week 24, from a patient treated with tofacitinib. The chain has TRBV11-3 and TRBJ2-7, with D perhaps TRBD1 (5 bases). This clonotype was obtained from a human donor with alopecia areata. The CDR3 here is CASSPSDSFYEQYF. CDR3 DNA: TGTGCCAGCAGCCCATCCGACAGCTTCTACGAGCAGTACTTC.